This entry lists 9 T cell receptor beta chains sequenced from one sample in a study of shared clonotypes between healthy human individuals. The assay was immunoSEQ multiplex PCR, and TCRdb's table has in-frame clones only and misses some. The sample holds fewer than 1.8 million clones, 98% to 99% seen once. Material: naive CD4+ T cells sorted from blood. Subset of the sample: CD45RA+ positively selected. The receptors shown here come from a man aged 25-45 years in good health.

This chain connects TRBV5-1 to TRBJ2-5; D gene uncertain. CDR1 and CDR2 from the germline V gene are SGHRS and YFSETQ. CDR3 size: 15 residues. V gave up 0 bases and J gave up 2 bases, with 11 bases separating them. The CDR3 DNA follows: TGCGCCAGCAGCTTGGACGGAGTCTCTCAAGAGACCCAGTACTTC. Translation gives CASSLDGVSQETQYF.

The V call is TRBV5-1, the J call TRBJ2-2; D gene uncertain. The CDR3 runs to 15 residues. V lost 3 bases and J lost 3, with 12 bases in between. Germline loops: CDR1 SGHRS, CDR2 YFSETQ. CDR3 sequence reads: CASSSFVGDTGELFF. CDR3 DNA sequence: TGCGCCAGCAGCTCATTTGTCGGTGACACCGGGGAGCTGTTTTTT.

This chain links TRBV7-9 with TRBJ2-1; D is possibly TRBD2 (5 bases). The CDR3 covers 14 residues. Germline CDR1 SEHNR, CDR2 FQNEAQ (reference sequence). V was clipped by 1 base and J by 2 bases, with 6 bases between them. The DNA for the CDR3 is TGTGCCAGCAGCTTAGACGGGGCCTACAATGAGCAGTTCTTC. The encoded protein is CASSLDGAYNEQFF.

This clone appeared a single time. The chain links TRBV18 to TRBJ1-5; 8 bases line up with TRBD1. The junction had 4 bases not matched to a gene; V was cut back by 5 bases and J by 4 bases. Germline CDR1 is KGHSH and CDR2 is LQKENI. The length of the CDR3 is 14 residues. In DNA, the CDR3 is TGTGCCAGCTCATCGGACAGGGCGAATCAGCCCCAGCATTTT. Translated: CASSSDRANQPQHF.

This chain uses TRBV18 with TRBJ1-1; D call uncertain. Germline V gene sequence: CDR1 KGHSH, CDR2 LQKENI. The CDR3 consists of 16 residues. V lost 0 bases and J lost 5, with 16 bases in between. The CDR3 loop is CASSPPKGPGNTEAFF. The CDR3 DNA reads TGTGCCAGCTCACCACCTAAGGGTCCGGGCAATACTGAAGCTTTCTTT.

The chain links TRBV11-2 to TRBJ2-7, with TRBD1 as a possible D gene (5 bases). In germline, CDR1 is SGHAT, CDR2 FQNNGV. The CDR3 contains 13 residues. Trimming stripped 6 bases from V and 5 bases from J, with 14 bases between. The CDR3 protein is CASRVRVGHEQYF. In DNA form, the CDR3 reads TGTGCCAGCAGGGTCAGGGTTGGCCACGAGCAGTACTTC.

This clone was picked up one time. This rearrangement joins TRBV5-1 to TRBJ2-5, with D hard to call. In germline, CDR1 is SGHRS, CDR2 YFSETQ. Trimming pared 3 bases from V and 2 bases from J, leaving 5 bases between. This CDR3 contains 12 residues. DNA of the CDR3: TGCGCCAGCAGCTCAAATCAAGAGACCCAGTACTTC. The encoded protein is CASSSNQETQYF.

The V call is TRBV6-1, the J call TRBJ2-1; D might be TRBD1 (6 bases). The CDR3 spans 15 residues. V lost 6 bases and J 0 bases, leaving 12 bases between the germline ends. Germline loops: CDR1 MNHNS, CDR2 SASEGT. The CDR3 reads CASSPGVPSYNEQFF. CDR3 nucleotide sequence: TGTGCCAGCAGCCCAGGGGTGCCCTCCTACAATGAGCAGTTCTTC.

The CDR3 here is CASNIGTANTEAFF. In DNA, the CDR3 is TGTGCCAGCAATATAGGGACAGCGAACACTGAAGCTTTCTTT. The chain carries TRBV6-1 and TRBJ1-1, with TRBD1 matching 7 bases. J gave up 1 base and V 7 bases, and 6 bases lay outside the gene matches. CDR1 is MNHNS, CDR2 SASEGT, per germline. This CDR3 has 14 residues.